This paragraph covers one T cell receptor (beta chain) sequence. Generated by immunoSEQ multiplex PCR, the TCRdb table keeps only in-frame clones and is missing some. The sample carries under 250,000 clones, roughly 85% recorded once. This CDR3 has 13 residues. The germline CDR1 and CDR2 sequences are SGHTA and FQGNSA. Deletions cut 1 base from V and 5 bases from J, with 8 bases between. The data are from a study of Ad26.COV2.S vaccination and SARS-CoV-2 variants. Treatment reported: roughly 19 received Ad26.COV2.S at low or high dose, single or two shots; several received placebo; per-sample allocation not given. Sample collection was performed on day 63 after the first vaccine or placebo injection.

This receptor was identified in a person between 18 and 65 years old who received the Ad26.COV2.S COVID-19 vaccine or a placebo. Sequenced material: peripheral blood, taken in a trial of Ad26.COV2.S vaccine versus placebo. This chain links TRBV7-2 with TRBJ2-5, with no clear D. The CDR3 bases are TGTGCCAGCAGCTTAGGTGGCCGGGAGACCCAGTACTTC. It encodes CASSLGGRETQYF.